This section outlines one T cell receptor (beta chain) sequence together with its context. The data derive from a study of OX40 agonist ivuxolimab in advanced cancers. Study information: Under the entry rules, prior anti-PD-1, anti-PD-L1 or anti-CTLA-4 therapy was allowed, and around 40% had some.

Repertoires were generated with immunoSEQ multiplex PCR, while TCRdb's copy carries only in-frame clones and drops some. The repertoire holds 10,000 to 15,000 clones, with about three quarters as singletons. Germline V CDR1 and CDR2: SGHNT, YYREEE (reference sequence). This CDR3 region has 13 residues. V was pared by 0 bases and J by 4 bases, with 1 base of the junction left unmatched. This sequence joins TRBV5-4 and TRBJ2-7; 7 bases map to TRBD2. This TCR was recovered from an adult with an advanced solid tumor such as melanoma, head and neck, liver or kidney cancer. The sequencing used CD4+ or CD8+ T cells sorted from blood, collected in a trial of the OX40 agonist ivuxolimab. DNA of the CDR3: TGTGCCAGCAGCTTGGGGGGGGGTTACGAGCAGTACTTC. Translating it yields CASSLGGGYEQYF.